This entry lists 31 T cell receptor beta chains sequenced from one sample in a study. TCRdb reprocessed the RT-PCR reads via MiXCR and lists one record per CDR3 protein. Among 550,000 to 750,000 distinct CDR3 sequences, more than 13% were seen once, and the ten largest hold roughly 3.6%. What was sequenced was memory CD4+ T cells from blood. These TCRs come from a female donor in good health, serving as a healthy control.

The chain combines TRBV7-8 with TRBJ2-5, with 9 bases identical to TRBD1. The CDR3 contains 15 residues. The V gene's germline CDR1 is SGHVS and CDR2 FQNEAQ. Trimming removed 1 base from V and 4 bases from J; junction bases left unmatched: 4. The DNA of the CDR3 is TGTGCCAGCAGCTTAGGGACAGGGGATCGAGAGACCCAGTACTTC. It yields the protein CASSLGTGDRETQYF.

This clonotype occurred many times. The chain combines TRBV10-2 with TRBJ1-1, with D uncertain. Trimming pared 6 bases from V and 3 bases from J, leaving 23 bases between. CDR1 WSHSY and CDR2 SAAADI come from the germline V gene. CDR3 length equals 17 residues. The CDR3 is CASSQPRGVKGDTEAFF. The CDR3 nucleotides are TGCGCCAGCAGCCAACCGCGGGGAGTTAAAGGTGACACTGAAGCTTTCTTT.

This clonotype was seen at least ten times. The chain couples TRBV29-1 to TRBJ2-3; no reliable D call. This CDR3 region has 11 residues. CDR1 and CDR2 from the germline V gene are SQVTM and ANQGSEA. The V and J ends lost 4 bases and 6 bases respectively, with 8 bases between them. CDR3 nucleotide sequence: TGCAGCGTTGCCGAGTCTGATACGCAGTATTTT. As protein: CSVAESDTQYF.

This clonotype was found a few times. The gene calls are TRBV5-1 and TRBJ2-3; 11 bases are shared with TRBD2. The J segment lost 6 bases and the V segment lost 3 bases, leaving 0 bases of the junction unmatched. Germline V gives CDR1 SGHRS, CDR2 YFSETQ. The CDR3 is 13 amino acids. CDR3 in DNA: TGCGCCAGCAGCTGGACTAGCGGGGATACGCAGTATTTT. Its translation: CASSWTSGDTQYF. The full variable domain, rest sourced from reference TRBV5-1 and TRBJ2-3, is KAGVTQTPRYLIKTRGQQVTLSCSPISGHRSVSWYQQTPGQGLQFLFEYFSETQRNKGNFPGRFSGRQFSNSRSEMNVSTLELGDSALYLCASSWTSGDTQYFGPGTRLTVL.

The rearrangement links TRBV12-3 or TRBV12-4 to TRBJ2-3; 10 bases match TRBD2. The CDR3 covers 17 residues. V lost 3 bases, J lost 6 bases, and 12 bases stayed unmatched. CDR3: CASSFLLAGDGGDTQYF. The CDR3 DNA is TGTGCCAGCAGTTTTCTGCTAGCGGGAGACGGAGGGGATACGCAGTATTTT.

This clonotype was seen a few times. This chain uses TRBV5-1 with TRBJ2-5; tentatively, D is TRBD1 (7 bases). The CDR3 consists of 14 residues. Germline lookup yields CDR1 SGHRS and CDR2 YFSETQ. The V and J ends lost 1 base and 4 bases respectively, with 11 bases between them. As DNA, the CDR3 is TGCGCCAGCAGCTTGCAGGGGGGCGGAGAGACCCAGTACTTC. Encoded protein: CASSLQGGGETQYF.

This clonotype was found a few times. The V call is TRBV4-3, the J call TRBJ2-3; the D is unclear. V shed 1 base and J shed 7 bases, with 15 bases lying between them. CDR1 is LGHNA, CDR2 YSLEER, per germline. CDR3 length: 15 residues. DNA for the CDR3: TGCGCCAGCAGCCAAGTCGTGGGTTCCAGGAATACGCAGTATTTT. Its protein is CASSQVVGSRNTQYF.

This clonotype was recorded a few times. V is TRBV25-1 and J is TRBJ2-3; possible D gene TRBD2, 6 bases. Germline V gene lookup returns CDR1 MGHDK and CDR2 SYGVNS. This CDR3 is 14 amino acids long. Trimming pared 5 bases from V and 2 bases from J, leaving 11 bases between. CDR3 in amino acids: CASSLRDFTDTQYF. The DNA for the CDR3 is TGTGCCAGCAGTCTACGGGACTTCACAGATACGCAGTATTTT.

The table lists this clonotype with a few counts. The chain recombines TRBV6-5 with TRBJ1-2; 7 positions agree with TRBD1. After removal of 7 bases from V and 14 bases from J, the junction contained 19 bases not matched to a gene. This CDR3 has 14 residues. The germline V gene encodes CDR1 MNHEY and CDR2 SVGAGI. The CDR3 is CASTQIQGVGGQTF. The CDR3 DNA reads TGTGCCAGCACCCAGATCCAGGGGGTAGGCGGGCAGACCTTC.

V usage is TRBV7-2 and J usage is TRBJ1-1, with 7 bases lining up with TRBD1. Germline CDR1 reads SGHTA; CDR2 reads FQGNSA. Trimming at V came to 5 bases and at J to 3 bases, leaving 9 bases not matched to a gene. The CDR3 loop spans 15 amino acids. Written as DNA, the CDR3 is TGTGCCAGCAGCCGACCGGACAGGATGTACACTGAAGCTTTCTTT. This codes for CASSRPDRMYTEAFF.

J is TRBJ1-2 and V is TRBV29-1; TRBD1 matches 9 bases. Germline V gene data show CDR1 as SQVTM and CDR2 as ANQGSEA. The CDR3 contains 15 residues. Trimming at V came to 3 bases and at J to 4 bases, leaving 9 bases not matched to a gene. DNA of the CDR3: TGCAGCGTTGACAGGACAGGGGCCATTCTCTATGGCTACACCTTC. Translating gives CSVDRTGAILYGYTF.

The chain has TRBV7-2 and TRBJ2-2; 8 bases fit TRBD2. Germline CDR1 SGHTA, CDR2 FQGNSA. V lost 5 bases and J lost 6; bases outside the gene matches: 14. The CDR3 runs to 17 residues. The CDR3 spells CASSPNGGRIESGELFF. CDR3 nucleotide sequence: TGTGCCAGCAGCCCAAACGGCGGGAGGATTGAGTCCGGGGAGCTGTTTTTT.

The rearrangement joins TRBV7-8 to TRBJ1-1; D uncertain. Trimming removed 0 bases from V and 1 base from J, with 12 bases in between. The CDR3 consists of 16 residues. Germline CDR1 is SGHVS and CDR2 is FQNEAQ. The DNA for the CDR3 is TGTGCCAGCAGCTTAGCGTGGTTGTCGGGGAACACTGAAGCTTTCTTT. Amino acids: CASSLAWLSGNTEAFF.

This clonotype was counted only a few times. The rearrangement uses TRBV30 and TRBJ1-6; a weak D match, TRBD1 (6 bases). The CDR3 contains 15 residues. The V end was cut by 2 bases, the J end by 6 bases, with 14 bases between. CDR1 GTSNPN and CDR2 SVGIG come from the germline V gene (reference sequence). CDR3 DNA sequence: TGTGCCTGGAGTTGGGCTACAGGGATTAATTCACCCCTCCACTTT. This gives the protein CAWSWATGINSPLHF.

This clonotype was found many times. J is TRBJ1-1 and V is TRBV20-1, with D unresolved. The germline V gene has CDR1 DFQATT and CDR2 SNEGSKA (reference sequence). The CDR3 is made up of 17 amino acids. V dropped 5 bases and J dropped 0 bases, with 22 bases sitting between them. In nucleotides, the CDR3 is TGCAGTGCTCGCCCCTTCGGGAGTGGTGGAATGAACACTGAAGCTTTCTTT. It codes for CSARPFGSGGMNTEAFF.

This chain links TRBV12-3 or TRBV12-4 with TRBJ2-7; the D is unclear. The V end was cut by 2 bases, the J end by 0 bases, with 17 bases between. The length of the CDR3 is 17 residues. In DNA, the CDR3 is TGTGCCAGCAGTTTACAGGTTGATTGGCGGAGCTCCTACGAGCAGTACTTC. Translated, it gives CASSLQVDWRSSYEQYF.

This clonotype was detected a few times. This chain joins TRBV6-1 and TRBJ1-6, with D possibly matching TRBD1 (5 bases). The germline V gene has CDR1 MNHNS and CDR2 SASEGT. The CDR3 totals 16 residues. Trimming stripped 8 bases from V and 0 bases from J, with 14 bases between. The CDR3 loop reads CASYPAGSSYNSPLHF. The DNA for the CDR3 is TGTGCCAGCTATCCGGCAGGGAGCTCCTATAATTCACCCCTCCACTTT.

The chain links TRBV7-3 to TRBJ1-1; TRBD1 matches at 12 bases. This CDR3 region has 16 residues. J was trimmed by 7 bases and V by 5 bases; bases with no gene match: 11. Germline values: CDR1 SGHTA, CDR2 FQGTGA. The CDR3 coding sequence is TGTGCCAGCAGCCCGGGACAGGGGGCCGTGTCTCGTGAAGCTTTCTTT. This translates into CASSPGQGAVSREAFF.

The chain is built from TRBV3-1 and TRBJ2-3, with TRBD2 identical over 8 bases. With V trimmed by 4 bases and J by 6 bases, 12 bases remained unmatched. Germline values: CDR1 LGHDT, CDR2 YNNKEL (reference sequence). CDR3 length equals 16 residues. CDR3 loop: CASSRLGSGRTDTQYF. The CDR3 coding sequence is TGTGCCAGCAGCCGACTCGGCAGCGGGAGAACCGATACGCAGTATTTT.

In this sample, this clonotype turned up a few times. The rearrangement links TRBV25-1 to TRBJ2-7; 7 bases are shared with TRBD2. V lost 3 bases to trimming and J lost 5 bases; unmatched junction nucleotides: 10. Germline-derived CDR1 and CDR2 are MGHDK and SYGVNS. The CDR3 extends over 15 amino acids. CDR3 protein: CASSDPGGTVNEQYF. CDR3 nucleotides: TGTGCCAGCAGTGATCCGGGGGGTACGGTCAACGAGCAGTACTTC.

This clonotype was recorded a few times. The chain is built from TRBV6-5 and TRBJ2-5; possible D gene TRBD1, 5 bases. The CDR3 is made up of 13 amino acids. The V end lost 2 bases, the J end lost 5 bases, and 9 bases lay between the germline ends. Germline V CDR1 and CDR2: MNHEY, SVGAGI. DNA for the CDR3: TGTGCCAGCAGTTACCAGGGTCGGGAGACCCAGTACTTC. It is translated as CASSYQGRETQYF.

This sequence joins TRBV28 and TRBJ2-1; TRBD2 agrees at 8 bases. J gave up 8 bases and V 2 bases, and 11 bases lay outside the gene matches. CDR3 length equals 16 residues. Germline assignment: CDR1 MDHEN and CDR2 SYDVKM. CDR3 DNA: TGTGCCAGCAGTTTACCAGCGGGAGTTGTGATCGATGAGCAGTTCTTC. Translated, it gives CASSLPAGVVIDEQFF.

This rearrangement joins TRBV7-2 to TRBJ2-7; 10 bases are a match to TRBD2. V was clipped by 5 bases and J by 6 bases; unmatched bases: 10. CDR1 SGHTA and CDR2 FQGNSA come from the germline V gene. This CDR3 has 15 residues. CDR3 nucleotides: TGTGCCAGCAGCCCAATAGCGGGAGGTGTCTCCGAGCAGTACTTC. The encoded protein is CASSPIAGGVSEQYF.

This chain links TRBV7-9 with TRBJ1-1; TRBD1 might be the D (6 bases). The V end was cut by 4 bases, the J end by 5 bases, with 11 bases between. Germline loops: CDR1 SEHNR, CDR2 FQNEAQ (reference sequence). This CDR3 spans 13 amino acids. CDR3 in amino acids: CASSSYQGTEAFF. CDR3 bases: TGTGCCAGCAGCTCTTATCAGGGGACTGAAGCTTTCTTT.

This clonotype came up many times. This rearrangement joins TRBV20-1 to TRBJ2-3; D is unclear. V lost 3 bases, J lost 2 bases, and 6 bases lay in between. The germline CDR1 and CDR2 sequences are DFQATT and SNEGSKA (reference sequence). The CDR3 runs to 12 residues. The CDR3 DNA sequence: TGCAGTGCTAGGTTTGTCACAGATACGCAGTATTTT. Protein: CSARFVTDTQYF.

V is TRBV29-1 and J is TRBJ1-2; 9 nucleotides agree with TRBD1. Germline assignment: CDR1 SQVTM and CDR2 ANQGSEA. This CDR3 contains 14 residues. V was pared by 6 bases and J by 5 bases, with 10 bases of the junction left unmatched. CDR3 nucleotides: TGCAGCGTCCCCCGTGGACAGGGGAATTATGGCTACACCTTC. This codes for CSVPRGQGNYGYTF.

The rearrangement uses TRBV6-6 and TRBJ1-1; tentative D call: TRBD1 (5 bases). The CDR3 extends over 11 amino acids. Trimming cost V 6 bases and J 10 bases, with 12 bases left between them. Germline CDR1 is MNHNY and CDR2 is SVGAGI (reference sequence). DNA for the CDR3: TGTGCCAGCAGGCAACTGGGGGGAGCTTTCTTT. Encoded protein: CASRQLGGAFF.

In its sample, this clonotype was seen many times. The chain employs TRBV10-3 and TRBJ1-6, with D possibly being TRBD1 (6 bases). This CDR3 spans 13 amino acids. Trimming took off 9 bases at V and 7 bases at J, with 13 bases between the two ends. The germline CDR1 and CDR2 sequences are ENHRY and SYGVKD. In DNA form, the CDR3 reads TGTGCCATTCACAGGGATGTCAATTCACCCCTCCACTTT. Protein sequence: CAIHRDVNSPLHF.

This clonotype was observed a few times. The chain joins TRBV20-1 to TRBJ2-1; D may be TRBD2 (6 bases). V was trimmed by 5 bases and J by 10 bases, leaving 15 bases between them. The CDR3 sequence is 12 residues long. CDR1 and CDR2 from the germline V gene are DFQATT and SNEGSKA (reference sequence). CDR3 sequence (DNA): TGCAGTGCTCTCCTCCCGGGGGTCGAGCAGTTCTTC. Its translation: CSALLPGVEQFF.

This clonotype showed up just a few times. The chain carries TRBV20-1 and TRBJ2-5; TRBD2 matches 7 bases. After removal of 0 bases from V and 12 bases from J, the junction contained 4 bases not matched to a gene. This CDR3 has 11 amino acids. Per the germline V gene, CDR1 is DFQATT and CDR2 is SNEGSKA (reference sequence). The CDR3 reads CSARDGRGEYF. Here the CDR3 DNA reads TGCAGTGCTAGAGATGGCCGGGGGGAGTACTTC.

This clonotype showed up many times. This chain connects TRBV20-1 to TRBJ1-2; D gene ambiguous. The CDR3 is made up of 12 amino acids. V lost 6 bases to trimming and J lost 4 bases, with 12 bases between them. Germline loops: CDR1 DFQATT, CDR2 SNEGSKA (reference sequence). CDR3 sequence reads: CSARLGIYGYTF. CDR3 sequence (DNA): TGCAGTGCCAGACTGGGGATCTATGGCTACACCTTC.